This T cell receptor beta chain was profiled in a study of Graves' ophthalmopathy and Graves' hyperthyroidism. Study-level findings and limits: Blood contained most expanded thyroid clonotypes exceeding 0.001 frequency.

The CDR3 loop spans 14 amino acids. V lost 4 bases, J lost 5 bases, and 6 bases stayed unmatched. CDR1 SGHRS and CDR2 YFSETQ come from the germline V gene. This clonotype was found many times. No antigen is known for it. As the template, RNA transcripts were used to amplify TCR beta CDR3 regions. In the first round, RT-PCR was carried out with HTBI primers, and a multiplex PCR formed the second round. Each CDR3 protein is one row after TCRdb ran MiXCR on the multiplex PCR reads. The sample yields about 210,000 distinct CDR3 sequences, approximately 28% seen once. Ophthalmopathic donors had moderate-to-severe activity, CAS ≥3 and NOSPECS ≥4, with disease that had lasted under 3 months. Certain patients were not enrolled. These were patients with other autoimmune diseases, uncontrolled infections, pregnancy or lactation. The diagnostic workup employed clinical symptoms, serum thyroxine, TRAb, thyroid ultrasound and orbital computed tomography.

The sample was peripheral blood. This chain uses TRBV5-1 with TRBJ1-1, with 9 nucleotides matching TRBD1. The sequence was collected from a man aged 50-59 years with Graves' ophthalmopathy. CDR3 bases: TGCGCCAGCAGCACACAGGGGGCCGGGACTGAAGCTTTCTTT. This gives the protein CASSTQGAGTEAFF.